The 3 T cell receptor beta chains presented below share a single source sample, sequenced in a study of cytomegalovirus exposure and HLA in healthy donors. PCR involved 60 Vbeta and 13 Jbeta primers. The data were produced by immunoSEQ multiplex PCR, yet TCRdb's version contains in-frame clones alone and is incomplete. The data contain about 96,000 clones, approximately 75% of them singletons. Sequenced input: PBMCs. All receptors derive from a woman in her seventies in good health and CMV-seropositive.

The chain links TRBV9 to TRBJ2-2; 14 bases match TRBD2. The CDR3 extends over 18 amino acids. V was pared by 4 bases and J by 4 bases, with 9 bases of the junction left unmatched. Germline V gene data show CDR1 as SGDLS and CDR2 as YYNGEE. The CDR3 sequence: CASSPRTSGRRGTGELFF. The CDR3 DNA sequence: TGTGCCAGCAGCCCCCGGACTAGCGGGAGGAGGGGCACCGGGGAGCTGTTTTTT.

This clone has just one count. The V call is TRBV25-1, the J call TRBJ2-3; D unresolved. V shed 1 base and J shed 1 base, with 3 bases lying between them. The CDR3 has 13 amino acids. The germline gives CDR1 MGHDK, CDR2 SYGVNS. This CDR3 reads CASSESGTDTQYF. The CDR3 DNA reads as TGTGCCAGCAGTGAATCAGGCACAGATACGCAGTATTTT.

There are a few counts of this clone. The chain couples TRBV9 to TRBJ2-1; 11 bases are shared with TRBD2. The V and J ends lost 1 base and 8 bases, in that order; junction bases with no gene match: 2. CDR3 length: 14 amino acids. Germline values: CDR1 SGDLS, CDR2 YYNGEE. The CDR3: CASSVIAGGDEQFF. The CDR3 DNA reads as TGTGCCAGCAGCGTAATAGCGGGGGGGGATGAGCAGTTCTTC.